The next 8 T cell receptor gamma chains were all read from a single sample in a study of gamma-delta chains in newborns, infants, children. TCRdb re-processed the reads via CATT. Its listing shows 77 gamma-chain clones. Specimen: blood, collected at baseline. The receptors were sampled from a child who was a newborn, infant or young child, either healthy, febrile or measles-vaccinated (not recorded which). This table probably holds off-target reads from a library built for another chain.

This clone was detected only once. The DNA is left out, because the CDR3 cannot be placed on it with certainty; the CDR3 is given as TCRdb lists it. There is no J gene call, but TRGV9 is given as the V gene. Germline lookup yields CDR1 GITISATS and CDR2 ISYDGTV (reference sequence). The CDR3 comprises 28 residues, both ends counted. This CDR3 is CACDRAGSGAVSSWDTRQMFFGTGIKLF.

Concerning this clone: Because the CDR3's place on the DNA is in doubt, the DNA is left out and the CDR3 is given as listed by TCRdb. The J gene was not called, though the V gene is TRGV9. Inclusive of both ends, the CDR3 amounts to 25 amino acids. The germline CDR1 and CDR2 sequences are GITISATS and ISYDGTV (reference sequence). This chain's CDR3 is CACDTINGISWDTRQMFFGTGIKLF.

The J gene went uncalled, whereas the V gene is TRGV9. CDR1 GITISATS and CDR2 ISYDGTV come from the germline V gene (reference sequence). The CDR3 has 15 residues. The CDR3: CACDTVSDTPAQLFF. The DNA of the CDR3 is TGTGCCTGTGACACCGTGTCGGATACGCCGGCACAGCTCTTCTTT.

In its sample, this clone was seen once. The DNA is left out, because the CDR3 cannot be placed on it with certainty; the CDR3 is given as TCRdb lists it. The V gene was identified as TRGV9, while no J gene was called. In germline, CDR1 is GITISATS, CDR2 ISYDGTV (reference sequence). The CDR3 adds up to 22 amino acids, both ends counted. The CDR3 sequence is CACQPFSWDTRQMFFGTGIKLF.

With regard to this clone: Because the CDR3's place on the DNA is in doubt, the DNA is left out and the CDR3 is given as listed by TCRdb. The J segment was not called; the V segment is TRGV9. Germline loops: CDR1 GITISATS, CDR2 ISYDGTV (reference sequence). The CDR3 length equals 25 residues, ends included. This CDR3 reads CACDTAGGSSWDTRQMFFGTGIKLF.

For this clone: The limits of the CDR3 on the DNA are not certain, so only TCRdb's listed CDR3 is given. The V gene is TRGV9, but the J gene lacks a call. The germline gives CDR1 GITISATS, CDR2 ISYDGTV (reference sequence). The CDR3 is 25 amino acids in total, end residues counted. The CDR3 sequence: CACDTAGGQIWDTRQMFFGTGIKLF.

Worth noting for this clone: The limits of the CDR3 on the DNA are not certain, so only TCRdb's listed CDR3 is given. No call exists for the J gene, whereas the V gene is TRGV9. Germline V CDR1 and CDR2: GITISATS, ISYDGTV (reference sequence). 24 amino acids form the CDR3, both terminal residues included. The CDR3 spells CACDTAGGSWDTRQMFFGTGIKLF.

Regarding this clone: Because the CDR3's place on the DNA is in doubt, the DNA is left out and the CDR3 is given as listed by TCRdb. CDR3 sequence reads: CACDKVLGDFSWDTRQMFFGTGIKLF. There is no J gene call, but TRGV9 is given as the V gene. Germline CDR1 reads GITISATS; CDR2 reads ISYDGTV (reference sequence). The CDR3 is 26 residues long, ends included.